A selection of T cell receptor beta chains follows, all from one sample in a study of OX40 agonist ivuxolimab in advanced cancers. Sequencing used immunoSEQ multiplex PCR; TCRdb keeps in-frame clones, though not all of them. The sample yields 90,000 to 120,000 clones, around 93% seen once. This specimen was CD4+ or CD8+ T cells sorted from blood, taken in a trial of the OX40 agonist ivuxolimab. The receptor source for this set is an adult with an advanced solid tumor such as melanoma, head and neck, liver or kidney cancer. Both conserved end residues are part of each CDR3. The D gene is left open where the match is weak. Clone size is shown for a subset of rows, as once, few, many or a class of expanded clone.

TRBV25-1	TRBJ1-2	NA	TRBD1	TGTGCCAGCAGTGAATTAGGGACAGCCTATGGCTACACCTTC	CASSELGTAYGYTF
TRBV10-3	TRBJ1-1	NA	NA	TGTGCCATCAGTGGGACGGAGAACACTGAAGCTTTCTTT	CAISGTENTEAFF
TRBV6-5	TRBJ2-5	NA	TRBD1	TGTGCCAGCAGTTACTTCCACGGACAGGGTCAAGAGACCCAGTACTTC	CASSYFHGQGQETQYF
TRBV9	TRBJ2-2	once	NA	TGTGCCAGCAGCGTAGCTACCAGGGATGACGGGGAGCTGTTTTTT	CASSVATRDDGELFF
TRBV18	TRBJ2-7	NA	TRBD1	TGTGCCAGCTCACCTGACAGGGAAAGCACCTACGAGCAGTACTTC	CASSPDRESTYEQYF
TRBV10-3	TRBJ1-1	NA	NA	TGTGCCATCAGTACAGAGACTTACACTGAAGCTTTCTTT	CAISTETYTEAFF
TRBV11-3	TRBJ2-7	NA	TRBD2	TGTGCCAGCAGCTCTTACGGACTAGCGGACTCCTACGAGCAGTACTTC	CASSSYGLADSYEQYF
TRBV30	TRBJ1-2	NA	NA	TGTGCCTGGAGTGGACCCAGCAGGGGCTCTGGCTACACCTTC	CAWSGPSRGSGYTF
TRBV7-9	TRBJ2-5	NA	NA	TGTGCCAGCAGCTTAGTGACCGGGGAAGAGACCCAGTACTTC	CASSLVTGEETQYF
TRBV7-3	TRBJ2-7	NA	TRBD2	TGTGCCAGCAGCTTAAGCGGGGGGCTAACCTACGAGCAGTACTTC	CASSLSGGLTYEQYF
TRBV6-5	TRBJ2-1	NA	NA	TGTGCCAGCAGCGCTCAGGGGCAGCCAAACAATGAGCAGTTCTTC	CASSAQGQPNNEQFF
TRBV29-1	TRBJ2-7	NA	NA	TGCAGCGTTGTTTCCGCCTACGAGCAGTACTTC	CSVVSAYEQYF
TRBV10-3	TRBJ2-3	NA	TRBD2	TGTGCCATCAGGGCCGGGACTAGCAGGGCAGATACGCAGTATTTT	CAIRAGTSRADTQYF
TRBV30	TRBJ2-5	once	NA	TGTGCCTGGAGATGGGACGGCCAAGAGACCCAGTACTTC	CAWRWDGQETQYF
TRBV9	TRBJ2-7	once	TRBD2	TGTGCCAGCAGCGTAGGCGGTAGCGGGAGGGTCTCCTACGAGCAGTACTTC	CASSVGGSGRVSYEQYF
TRBV29-1	TRBJ2-1	NA	TRBD2	TGCAGCGTTGAAGGGACTAGCGGGAAGGTTGAGCAGTTCTTC	CSVEGTSGKVEQFF
TRBV6-5	TRBJ1-5	NA	TRBD1	TGTGCCAGCAGCCCAGACAGGGGTGGACAGCCCCAGCATTTT	CASSPDRGGQPQHF
TRBV11-1	TRBJ1-2	few	TRBD1	TGTGCCAGCAGCTTGGGACAGGGGATCTATGGCTACACCTTC	CASSLGQGIYGYTF
TRBV5-6	TRBJ2-1	once	TRBD2	TGTGCCAGCAGCTTCGCGGGCACTAGCGGATACAATGAGCAGTTCTTC	CASSFAGTSGYNEQFF
TRBV2	TRBJ1-2	NA	NA	TGTGCCAGCAGTGAACGAGTCAGGTCCTATGGCTACACCTTC	CASSERVRSYGYTF
TRBV9	TRBJ2-5	once	TRBD1	TGTGCCAGCAGCGCGACAGGGGGTGTGTCCGAAGAGACCCAGTACTTC	CASSATGGVSEETQYF
TRBV14	TRBJ2-7	NA	TRBD1	TGTGCCAGCAAGGAATGGACAGGGGCCCACGAGCAGTACTTC	CASKEWTGAHEQYF
TRBV19	TRBJ1-1	NA	NA	TGTGCCAGTGGTGGGGGGCTGGGGACTGAAGCTTTCTTT	CASGGGLGTEAFF
TRBV13	TRBJ1-4	NA	NA	TGTGCCAGCAGCTTAGGCCTAGGGAAGGCGGCAACTAATGAAAAACTGTTTTTT	CASSLGLGKAATNEKLFF
TRBV19	TRBJ1-1	NA	TRBD1	TGTGCCAGTAGCGAATTCTCCGGGACAGGGGTGACTGAAGCTTTCTTT	CASSEFSGTGVTEAFF
TRBV11-2	TRBJ1-1	NA	NA	TGTGCCAGCAGCTTAAGCCAAATTGAAGCTTTCTTT	CASSLSQIEAFF
TRBV19	TRBJ2-3	NA	NA	TGTGCCAGTAAAAAAGAGAGTTACCGGACCGCTACCACAGATACGCAGTATTTT	CASKKESYRTATTDTQYF
TRBV4-2	TRBJ2-3	once	NA	TGTGCCAGCAGCCAAGGTTACAGGACAGATACGCAGTATTTT	CASSQGYRTDTQYF
TRBV9	TRBJ1-6	NA	TRBD1	TGTGCCAGCAGTCGGACAGGGAGCTCCTATAATTCACCCCTCCACTTT	CASSRTGSSYNSPLHF
TRBV5-1	TRBJ2-2	NA	NA	TGCGCCAGCAGCTTGGTTACTCAGTACACCGGGGAGCTGTTTTTT	CASSLVTQYTGELFF
TRBV18	TRBJ1-1	once	NA	TGTGCCAGCTCACCACGAACCTCGACAGACCTGAACACTGAAGCTTTCTTT	CASSPRTSTDLNTEAFF
TRBV12-2	TRBJ1-6	NA	NA	TGTGCAAGTCGCTCACCCGCGGGTGGTCGGACGCAGGGGGCCGTGGGAGATTCACCCCTCCACTTT	CASRSPAGGRTQGAVGDSPLHF
TRBV4-2	TRBJ2-3	once	TRBD2	TGTGCCAGCAGCCCCGGGACTAGCGGGAGTTATGAGGGCACAGATACGCAGTATTTT	CASSPGTSGSYEGTDTQYF